A selection of T cell receptor beta chains follows, all from one sample in a study of blood T cell repertoires in COVID-19. Here immunoSEQ multiplex PCR was the method, and the copy in TCRdb shows in-frame clones only, minus some. The sample lists 300,000 to 350,000 clones, 85% to 90% seen once, with approximately 4.3% in the top ten. Sequencing used PBMCs or T cells enriched from blood (not recorded which). These TCRs come from a woman in her late teens or twenties with acute COVID-19. Each CDR3 is given with its conserved first and last residue. A D gene is named only where the DNA matches it firmly. Rows give clone size only sometimes, using once, few, many, or a class for an expanded clone.

D gene: TRBD1
J gene: TRBJ1-6
clone size: .
V gene: TRBV19
CDR3 DNA: TGTGCCACCCGGGACAGGGGTTATAATTCACCCCTCCACTTT
CDR3 protein: CATRDRGYNSPLHF

D gene: .
J gene: TRBJ2-3
clone size: once
V gene: TRBV7-3
CDR3 DNA: TGTGCCAGCAGCACACCTGAGGCCCATACGCAGTATTTT
CDR3 protein: CASSTPEAHTQYF

D gene: .
J gene: TRBJ1-2
clone size: once
V gene: TRBV19
CDR3 DNA: TGTGCCAGTAGTTACGGGGGGCTCCTATATGGCTACACCTTC
CDR3 protein: CASSYGGLLYGYTF

D gene: .
J gene: TRBJ1-6
clone size: .
V gene: TRBV28
CDR3 DNA: TGTGCCAGCAACGCGGACAGTCGCTTTAATTCACCCCTCCACTTT
CDR3 protein: CASNADSRFNSPLHF

D gene: .
J gene: TRBJ1-5
clone size: .
V gene: TRBV2
CDR3 DNA: TGTGCCAGCAGTCAGGGTCCCGGCAATCAGCCCCAGCATTTT
CDR3 protein: CASSQGPGNQPQHF

D gene: TRBD1
J gene: TRBJ1-2
clone size: .
V gene: TRBV28
CDR3 DNA: TGTGCCAGCAGATCCGGGACAGGACTCCTGGGCTACACCTTC
CDR3 protein: CASRSGTGLLGYTF

D gene: .
J gene: TRBJ1-2
clone size: .
V gene: TRBV3-1/TRBV3-2
CDR3 DNA: TGTGCCAGCAGCCCCTGGGCAGGGGAAGGCTATGGCTACACCTTC
CDR3 protein: CASSPWAGEGYGYTF

D gene: .
J gene: TRBJ2-5
clone size: .
V gene: TRBV10-3
CDR3 DNA: TGTGCCATCAGAGCCGGGTCTCCAGAAGAGACCCAGTACTTC
CDR3 protein: CAIRAGSPEETQYF

D gene: .
J gene: TRBJ2-7
clone size: .
V gene: TRBV7-2
CDR3 DNA: TGTGCCAGCAGCTTAGATGTCAACTCCTACGAGCAGTACTTC
CDR3 protein: CASSLDVNSYEQYF

D gene: .
J gene: TRBJ1-1
clone size: .
V gene: TRBV23-1
CDR3 DNA: TGCGCCAGCAGTCAATACAGGGATAGGAACACTGAAGCTTTCTTT
CDR3 protein: CASSQYRDRNTEAFF

D gene: .
J gene: TRBJ2-5
clone size: .
V gene: TRBV29-1
CDR3 DNA: TGCAGCACGAAATCAGGGGAGACCCAGTACTTC
CDR3 protein: CSTKSGETQYF

D gene: TRBD1
J gene: TRBJ2-2
clone size: .
V gene: TRBV6-1
CDR3 DNA: TGTGCCAGCAGTGAAGGGACAGGGGGCGCATCCGGGGAGCTGTTTTTT
CDR3 protein: CASSEGTGGASGELFF

D gene: .
J gene: TRBJ2-2
clone size: once
V gene: TRBV18
CDR3 DNA: TGTGCCAGCTCCCTCGGAGACACCGGGGAGCTGTTTTTT
CDR3 protein: CASSLGDTGELFF

D gene: .
J gene: TRBJ1-1
clone size: .
V gene: TRBV2
CDR3 DNA: TGTGCCACTGCCTTCGGGTACACTGAAGCTTTCTTT
CDR3 protein: CATAFGYTEAFF

D gene: .
J gene: TRBJ2-7
clone size: .
V gene: TRBV11-3
CDR3 DNA: TGTGCCAGCAGCTCGAGGGGGGGGACCTACGAGCAGTACTTC
CDR3 protein: CASSSRGGTYEQYF

D gene: TRBD1
J gene: TRBJ1-2
clone size: .
V gene: TRBV10-3
CDR3 DNA: TGTGCCATCAGTGACGGACAGGGGGGCTACACCTTC
CDR3 protein: CAISDGQGGYTF

D gene: TRBD2
J gene: TRBJ2-7
clone size: .
V gene: TRBV2
CDR3 DNA: TGTGCCAGCCCTGATTTCGGGACTAGCGGGATTAAGGTGCAGTACTTC
CDR3 protein: CASPDFGTSGIKVQYF

D gene: TRBD2
J gene: TRBJ2-1
clone size: .
V gene: TRBV28
CDR3 DNA: TGTGCCAGCAGTTTCCGGACTAGCGGGAGGAGGTTTCAGTTCTTC
CDR3 protein: CASSFRTSGRRFQFF

D gene: TRBD1
J gene: TRBJ2-7
clone size: .
V gene: TRBV28
CDR3 DNA: TGTGCCAGCAGTGAGTCGGGACAGGGGCCATACGAGCAGTACTTC
CDR3 protein: CASSESGQGPYEQYF

D gene: .
J gene: TRBJ2-1
clone size: .
V gene: TRBV7-3
CDR3 DNA: TGTGCCAGCAGCCCTCGGAGGGCTTCCTACAATGAGCAGTTCTTC
CDR3 protein: CASSPRRASYNEQFF

D gene: TRBD2
J gene: TRBJ2-1
clone size: .
V gene: TRBV11-2
CDR3 DNA: TGTGCCAGCAGCTTACTCGGGGGACTAAGCTCCTACAATGAGCAGTTCTTC
CDR3 protein: CASSLLGGLSSYNEQFF

D gene: .
J gene: TRBJ1-5
clone size: .
V gene: TRBV14
CDR3 DNA: TGTGCCAGCAGCCAAGATCTCGGGCAGCCCCAGCATTTT
CDR3 protein: CASSQDLGQPQHF

D gene: TRBD1
J gene: TRBJ1-1
clone size: .
V gene: TRBV5-1
CDR3 DNA: TGCGCCAGCAGCTTAACAGGGGGCATGAACACTGAAGCTTTCTTT
CDR3 protein: CASSLTGGMNTEAFF

D gene: .
J gene: TRBJ1-2
clone size: .
V gene: TRBV12-3/TRBV12-4
CDR3 DNA: TGTGCCAGCAGTTTAGCAGGGGGTGGCTACACCTTC
CDR3 protein: CASSLAGGGYTF

D gene: TRBD1
J gene: TRBJ1-5
clone size: .
V gene: TRBV7-2
CDR3 DNA: TGTGCCAGCAGCTCCGGGACAGCCCTTTTAGGGGCCCAGCATTTT
CDR3 protein: CASSSGTALLGAQHF

D gene: TRBD1
J gene: TRBJ2-2
clone size: .
V gene: TRBV18
CDR3 DNA: TGTGCCAGCTCTCTTGGACAGGAGAACACCGGGGAGCTGTTTTTT
CDR3 protein: CASSLGQENTGELFF

D gene: .
J gene: TRBJ1-6
clone size: .
V gene: TRBV27
CDR3 DNA: TGTGCCAGCAGTTCAATGGGGGCCACCTATAATTCACCCCTCCACTTT
CDR3 protein: CASSSMGATYNSPLHF

D gene: .
J gene: TRBJ1-5
clone size: .
V gene: TRBV5-1
CDR3 DNA: TGCGCCAGCAGCTTGGCAGGGTCCAATCAGCCCCAGCATTTT
CDR3 protein: CASSLAGSNQPQHF

D gene: TRBD1
J gene: TRBJ2-2
clone size: .
V gene: TRBV6-5
CDR3 DNA: TGTGCCAGCAGTCGACAGGGTAACACCGGGGAGCTGTTTTTT
CDR3 protein: CASSRQGNTGELFF

D gene: .
J gene: TRBJ1-1
clone size: .
V gene: TRBV3-1/TRBV3-2
CDR3 DNA: TGTGCCAGCAGCCAGTCAACAGGGATCACTGAAGCTTTCTTT
CDR3 protein: CASSQSTGITEAFF

D gene: TRBD1
J gene: TRBJ1-6
clone size: .
V gene: TRBV28
CDR3 DNA: TGTGCCAGTAGGACAGGGGGCGAGGGTGATTCACCCCTCCACTTT
CDR3 protein: CASRTGGEGDSPLHF

D gene: .
J gene: TRBJ1-5
clone size: .
V gene: TRBV7-2
CDR3 DNA: TGTGCCAGCAGCTTAGTGGGGGGGGGTCGCAATCAGCCCCAGCATTTT
CDR3 protein: CASSLVGGGRNQPQHF

D gene: .
J gene: TRBJ1-1
clone size: .
V gene: TRBV19
CDR3 DNA: TGTGCCAGTAGTATAACCAGGGAAGGGACTGAAGCTTTCTTT
CDR3 protein: CASSITREGTEAFF

D gene: .
J gene: TRBJ1-1
clone size: .
V gene: TRBV28
CDR3 DNA: TGTGCCAGCAGTTTGGTACAGGGGAACACTGAAGCTTTCTTT
CDR3 protein: CASSLVQGNTEAFF

D gene: TRBD1
J gene: TRBJ1-3
clone size: .
V gene: TRBV28
CDR3 DNA: TGTGCCAGCCTAGACAGGGCGCAAAACACCATATATTTT
CDR3 protein: CASLDRAQNTIYF

D gene: .
J gene: TRBJ2-7
clone size: .
V gene: TRBV7-9
CDR3 DNA: TGTGCCAGCAGTCACTCCCTGGGGCTGGGTTCCCACGAGCAGTACTTC
CDR3 protein: CASSHSLGLGSHEQYF

D gene: .
J gene: TRBJ2-3
clone size: .
V gene: TRBV11-2
CDR3 DNA: TGTGCCAGCAGCCCAATTCCCAATAGCGGTAGCACAGATACGCAGTATTTT
CDR3 protein: CASSPIPNSGSTDTQYF

D gene: .
J gene: TRBJ1-1
clone size: .
V gene: TRBV7-9
CDR3 DNA: TGTGCCAGCAGCTTGGAGTCGACTGAAGCTTTCTTT
CDR3 protein: CASSLESTEAFF

D gene: .
J gene: TRBJ2-7
clone size: .
V gene: TRBV11-3
CDR3 DNA: TGTGCCAGCAGCTTAGAGTTCGGCGGGGCCTCCTACGAGCAGTACTTC
CDR3 protein: CASSLEFGGASYEQYF

D gene: TRBD2
J gene: TRBJ2-5
clone size: .
V gene: TRBV7-2
CDR3 DNA: TGTGCCAGCAGCTCTACTAGCGGGAGGGTGGAGACCCAGTACTTC
CDR3 protein: CASSSTSGRVETQYF

D gene: .
J gene: TRBJ1-1
clone size: .
V gene: TRBV10-3
CDR3 DNA: TGTGCATTCCGGGACTCAAAAAAGGACACTGAAGCTTTCTTT
CDR3 protein: CAFRDSKKDTEAFF

D gene: TRBD1
J gene: TRBJ2-5
clone size: .
V gene: TRBV10-3
CDR3 DNA: TGTGCCATCAGTGAGGGCTTTACAGGGGGGAAGACCCAGTACTTC
CDR3 protein: CAISEGFTGGKTQYF

D gene: TRBD1
J gene: TRBJ2-3
clone size: once
V gene: TRBV7-9
CDR3 DNA: TGTGCCAGCAGTAAAGAGGGGGCGTTGGGGACGCAGTATTTT
CDR3 protein: CASSKEGALGTQYF

D gene: TRBD2
J gene: TRBJ2-1
clone size: .
V gene: TRBV6-5
CDR3 DNA: TGTGCCAGCAGTTACGGGGGGGGAGTTAGCAATGAGCAGTTCTTC
CDR3 protein: CASSYGGGVSNEQFF

D gene: TRBD1
J gene: TRBJ2-2
clone size: .
V gene: TRBV5-5
CDR3 DNA: TGTGCCAGCAGGAGCTTGTTGGCAAGGGGGCCCGTTGGGCTGTTTTTT
CDR3 protein: CASRSLLARGPVGLFF

D gene: .
J gene: TRBJ2-2
clone size: .
V gene: TRBV7-7
CDR3 DNA: TGTGCTAGCAGCGCCACAGGGTATAGCACCGGGGAGCTGTTTTTT
CDR3 protein: CASSATGYSTGELFF

D gene: .
J gene: TRBJ1-1
clone size: few
V gene: TRBV27
CDR3 DNA: TGTGCCAGCAGTGAACAGAAAAACACTGAAGCTTTCTTT
CDR3 protein: CASSEQKNTEAFF

D gene: .
J gene: TRBJ2-7
clone size: .
V gene: TRBV10-3
CDR3 DNA: TGTGCCATCAGTGACAGGGGCGAGCAGTACTTC
CDR3 protein: CAISDRGEQYF

D gene: TRBD2
J gene: TRBJ2-7
clone size: .
V gene: TRBV6-1
CDR3 DNA: TGTGCCAGCAGTGATCCAGCGGGAATCTACGAGCAGTACTTC
CDR3 protein: CASSDPAGIYEQYF

D gene: .
J gene: TRBJ1-5
clone size: .
V gene: TRBV10-3
CDR3 DNA: TGTGCCACCCGCCCGGGTCTAGGTCAGCCCCAGCATTTT
CDR3 protein: CATRPGLGQPQHF

D gene: .
J gene: TRBJ2-7
clone size: few
V gene: TRBV7-2
CDR3 DNA: TGTGCCAGCAGCTTCCAGACAGGTAGCTCCTACGAGCAGTACTTC
CDR3 protein: CASSFQTGSSYEQYF

D gene: TRBD1
J gene: TRBJ2-5
clone size: .
V gene: TRBV9
CDR3 DNA: TGTGCCAGCAGCGTCGGGACAGGGGGATATCAAGAGACCCAGTACTTC
CDR3 protein: CASSVGTGGYQETQYF

D gene: .
J gene: TRBJ2-3
clone size: .
V gene: TRBV29-1
CDR3 DNA: TGCAGCGCGGGCGTAAGGGGCCACCGCACAGATACGCAGTATTTT
CDR3 protein: CSAGVRGHRTDTQYF

D gene: TRBD2
J gene: TRBJ2-1
clone size: .
V gene: TRBV10-2
CDR3 DNA: TGCGCCACCGAAGTTCTAGCGGGAGAAATGAATGAGCAGTTCTTC
CDR3 protein: CATEVLAGEMNEQFF

D gene: TRBD1
J gene: TRBJ1-5
clone size: .
V gene: TRBV6-6
CDR3 DNA: TGTGCCAGCCTGAGTGCCGGGACAGGGGATCAGCCCCAGCATTTT
CDR3 protein: CASLSAGTGDQPQHF

D gene: TRBD1
J gene: TRBJ2-7
clone size: .
V gene: TRBV9
CDR3 DNA: TGTGCCAGCAGTGGCCCGGACAGGGTAGCCTACGAGCAGTACTTC
CDR3 protein: CASSGPDRVAYEQYF